These 12 T cell receptor beta chains share one sample of origin, sequenced in a study of Graves' ophthalmopathy and Graves' hyperthyroidism. RNA transcripts were the source from which TCR beta CDR3 regions were amplified. After a first-round RT-PCR with HTBI primers, a second-round multiplex PCR was run. Each CDR3 protein is one row after TCRdb ran MiXCR on the multiplex PCR reads. This table has 600,000 to 650,000 distinct CDR3 sequences, about a fifth appearing once. The sample was peripheral blood. These receptor sequences come from a woman aged 18 to 35 with stable Graves' hyperthyroidism. Some clones in this sample may be carry-over from other donors' samples.

The chain joins TRBV5-1 to TRBJ1-1; tentative D call: TRBD1 (5 bases). From germline, CDR1 is SGHRS and CDR2 YFSETQ. Trimming removed 0 bases from V and 2 bases from J, with 8 bases in between. This CDR3 is 14 amino acids long. This CDR3 is CASSLVRDNTEAFF. CDR3 coding DNA: TGCGCCAGCAGCTTGGTCAGGGACAACACTGAAGCTTTCTTT.

The chain employs TRBV6-1 and TRBJ2-5; the match to TRBD2 covers 10 bases. The CDR3 length is 14 residues. V dropped 2 bases and J dropped 5; count of bases not matched to a gene: 2. CDR1 MNHNS and CDR2 SASEGT come from the germline V gene. For the CDR3, the DNA is TGTGCCAGCAGTGAACTAGCGGGGGAGGAGACCCAGTACTTC. It is translated as CASSELAGEETQYF.

The rearrangement joins TRBV6-1 to TRBJ1-5; 9 bases map to TRBD1. CDR1 and CDR2 (germline): MNHNS, SASEGT. Trimming cost V 10 bases and J 7 bases; bases outside gene matches: 5. CDR3 length: 12 amino acids. CDR3 DNA: TGTGCCACACGACAGGGGGAACAGCCCCAGCATTTT. It specifies CATRQGEQPQHF.

The chain recombines TRBV6-1 with TRBJ2-2, with D unresolved. V lost 2 bases and J lost 6, with 16 bases in between. The germline V gene has CDR1 MNHNS and CDR2 SASEGT. This CDR3 spans 16 amino acids. In DNA form, the CDR3 reads TGTGCCAGCAGTGAACAACACCCTACGGTGGCCGGGGAGCTGTTTTTT. Translation gives CASSEQHPTVAGELFF.

The sample holds a few counts of this clonotype. A much larger clonotype is one base distant, so this may be a read error. The rearrangement uses TRBV30 and TRBJ1-1; no clear D. This CDR3 spans 12 amino acids. Germline CDR1 is GTSNPN and CDR2 is SVGIG (reference sequence). CDR3 amino acids: CAWRWLNTEACF. The CDR3 DNA reads as TGTGCCTGGAGGTGGCTCAACACTGAAGCTTGCTTT. The full variable domain, completed using reference TRBV30 and TRBJ1-1, is SQTIHQWPATLVQPVGSPLSLECTVEGTSNPNLYWYRQAAGRGLQLLFYSVGIGQISSEVPQNLSASRPQDRQFILSSKKLLLSDSGFYLCAWRWLNTEACFGQGTRLTVV.

This rearrangement joins TRBV24-1 to TRBJ1-1, with TRBD1 matching over 7 bases. Germline trimming cut 4 bases from V and 4 bases from J; bases unmatched to any gene: 8. CDR1 and CDR2 (germline): KGHDR, SFDVKD. This CDR3 has 15 amino acids. The DNA of the CDR3 is TGTGCCACCAGTGACTCTCGGACAGGACGCACTGAAGCTTTCTTT. This encodes CATSDSRTGRTEAFF.

Many counts were recorded for this clonotype. The chain has TRBV7-8 and TRBJ2-7, with TRBD2 matching over 9 bases. CDR1 SGHVS and CDR2 FQNEAQ come from the germline V gene. This CDR3 is built from 13 residues. V shed 7 bases, J shed 2 bases, and the junction held 3 bases outside the gene matches. The DNA of the CDR3 is TGTGCCAGCAAGGTAGCGGGAGCCTACGAGCAGTACTTC. This sequence encodes CASKVAGAYEQYF.

This clonotype showed up many times. The V call is TRBV2, the J call TRBJ2-7; no clear D. There are 14 residues in the CDR3. Per germline, CDR1 SNHLY and CDR2 FYNNEI. V was cut by 3 bases and J by 8 bases, with 17 bases left in between. The DNA of the CDR3 is TGTGCCAGCAGTGATCATAACACGATTACGAAGCAGTACTTC. Amino acids: CASSDHNTITKQYF.

The chain links TRBV20-1 to TRBJ1-1; D is unclear. The CDR3 loop spans 12 amino acids. V lost 5 bases to trimming and J lost 5 bases, with 12 bases between them. The germline V gene has CDR1 DFQATT and CDR2 SNEGSKA (reference sequence). CDR3 sequence (DNA): TGCAGTGCTGCTGACTTGGGTACTGAAGCTTTCTTT. Translated, it gives CSAADLGTEAFF.

V gene TRBV28 combines with J gene TRBJ1-2; TRBD1 matches at 9 bases. Germline values: CDR1 MDHEN, CDR2 SYDVKM. J was trimmed by 3 bases and V by 6 bases; bases with no gene match: 5. The CDR3 consists of 14 residues. The CDR3 DNA reads TGTGCCAGCAGGCAACAGGGGGCTGACTATGGCTACACCTTC. It yields the protein CASRQQGADYGYTF.

In its sample, this clonotype was seen many times. The chain uses TRBV28 and TRBJ2-7; a possible D gene is TRBD2 (5 bases). V lost 4 bases and J 3 bases, leaving 22 bases between the germline ends. The CDR3 is 17 amino acids. Germline assignment: CDR1 MDHEN and CDR2 SYDVKM. This CDR3 reads CASSSTPRRATNYEQYF. The CDR3 nucleotides read TGTGCCAGCAGTTCCACGCCTCGGCGGGCTACTAACTACGAGCAGTACTTC.

The CDR3 DNA reads TGTGCCACCAGTGATTTGGGGACAGGGGACACCGGGGAGCTGTTTTTT. It is translated as CATSDLGTGDTGELFF. The genes are TRBV24-1 and TRBJ2-2; 10 bases map to TRBD1. The V gene's germline CDR1 is KGHDR and CDR2 SFDVKD. Trimming at V came to 0 bases and at J to 3 bases, leaving 0 bases not matched to a gene. The CDR3 has 16 amino acids.